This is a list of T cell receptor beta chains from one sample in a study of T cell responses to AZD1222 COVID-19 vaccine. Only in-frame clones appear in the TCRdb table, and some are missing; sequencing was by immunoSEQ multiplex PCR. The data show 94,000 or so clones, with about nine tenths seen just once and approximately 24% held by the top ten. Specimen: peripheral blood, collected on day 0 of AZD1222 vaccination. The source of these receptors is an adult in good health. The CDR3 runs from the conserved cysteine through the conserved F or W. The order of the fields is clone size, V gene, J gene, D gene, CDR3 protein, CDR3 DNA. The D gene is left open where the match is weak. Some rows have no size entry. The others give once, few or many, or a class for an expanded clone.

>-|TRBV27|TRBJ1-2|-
CASRTAWGGYTF
TGTGCCAGCAGGACAGCTTGGGGTGGCTACACCTTC
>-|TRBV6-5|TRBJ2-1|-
CASRDGGRYNEQFF
TGTGCCAGCAGGGACGGTGGGCGCTACAATGAGCAGTTCTTC
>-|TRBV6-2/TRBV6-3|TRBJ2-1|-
CASSPRTQGPYYNEQFF
TGTGCCAGCAGTCCCCGGACTCAAGGCCCCTACTACAATGAGCAGTTCTTC
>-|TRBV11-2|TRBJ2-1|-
CASSLWRGQNEQFF
TGTGCCAGCAGCTTATGGAGGGGGCAGAATGAGCAGTTCTTC
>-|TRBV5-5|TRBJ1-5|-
CASSLYWPDSSQPQHF
TGTGCCAGCAGCTTGTACTGGCCGGACAGTAGCCAGCCCCAGCATTTT
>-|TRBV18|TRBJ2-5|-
CASSSTGLRETQYF
TGTGCCAGCTCATCGACTGGCCTCCGGGAGACCCAGTACTTC
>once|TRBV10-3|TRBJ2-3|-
CAISVQEGYVDTQYF
TGTGCCATCAGTGTTCAGGAGGGGTACGTAGATACGCAGTATTTT
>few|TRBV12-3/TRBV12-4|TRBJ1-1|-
CASIEGRSTEAFF
TGTGCCAGCATTGAAGGGAGGAGCACTGAAGCTTTCTTT
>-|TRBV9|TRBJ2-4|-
CASSPETGTLTGIQYF
TGTGCCAGCAGCCCTGAGACAGGAACCCTAACGGGCATTCAGTACTTC
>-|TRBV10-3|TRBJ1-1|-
CAISQSGEGDTEAFF
TGTGCCATCAGTCAGTCAGGGGAGGGGGACACTGAAGCTTTCTTT
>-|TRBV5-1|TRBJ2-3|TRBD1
CASSPRTGWRNPDTQYF
TGCGCCAGCAGCCCCCGGACAGGATGGAGGAATCCAGATACGCAGTATTTT
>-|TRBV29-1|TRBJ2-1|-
CSVSASSHNEQFF
TGCAGCGTTTCGGCTAGCTCCCACAATGAGCAGTTCTTC
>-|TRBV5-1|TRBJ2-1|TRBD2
CASSEPGLADNEQFF
TGCGCCAGCAGCGAACCGGGACTAGCGGACAATGAGCAGTTCTTC
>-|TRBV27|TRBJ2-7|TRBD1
CASSFLAGDRARYEQYF
TGTGCCAGCAGTTTCCTCGCGGGGGACAGGGCTAGGTACGAGCAGTACTTC
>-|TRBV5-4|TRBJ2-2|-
CASSPGARRSTGELFF
TGTGCCAGCAGCCCGGGGGCAAGGCGGAGCACCGGGGAGCTGTTTTTT
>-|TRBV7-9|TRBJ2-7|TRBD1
CASSPRGQGTYEQYF
TGTGCCAGCAGCCCAAGGGGACAGGGGACCTACGAGCAGTACTTC
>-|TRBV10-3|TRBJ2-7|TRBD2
CAIRLADTYEQYF
TGTGCCATCAGACTAGCGGATACCTACGAGCAGTACTTC
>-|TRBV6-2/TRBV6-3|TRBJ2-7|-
CASSQKGEQYF
TGTGCCAGCAGCCAGAAGGGCGAGCAGTACTTC
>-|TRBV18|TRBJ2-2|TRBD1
CASSPPRTGRNTGELFF
TGTGCCAGCTCACCCCCTCGGACAGGTCGGAACACCGGGGAGCTGTTTTTT
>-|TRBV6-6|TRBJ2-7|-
CASSGPSHYEQYF
TGTGCCAGCAGTGGCCCGTCCCACTACGAGCAGTACTTC
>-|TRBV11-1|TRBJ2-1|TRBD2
CASRRLAGPYNEQFF
TGTGCCAGCAGGCGACTAGCGGGTCCCTACAATGAGCAGTTCTTC
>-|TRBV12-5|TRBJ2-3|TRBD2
CASGLASGQDAYTQYF
TGTGCTAGTGGTTTAGCTAGCGGGCAGGATGCTTATACGCAGTATTTT
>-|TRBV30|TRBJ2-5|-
CAWGTGIPETQYF
TGTGCCTGGGGGACCGGCATACCGGAGACCCAGTACTTC
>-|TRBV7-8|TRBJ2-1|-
CASSFGGGGDNEQFF
TGTGCCAGCAGCTTTGGGGGAGGCGGCGACAATGAGCAGTTCTTC